This note documents a single T cell receptor beta chain sequence. Its cognate antigen is unknown. The record originates from a study of cytomegalovirus exposure and HLA in healthy donors. Study-wide context: An early release of data contained 75 million to 90 million unique TCRs, which came from HLA-typed donors. Study-wide results and limits: Later work showed greater clonal expansion in HLA-associated TCR beta chains than in equally common others.

It was with 60 Vbeta and 13 Jbeta primers that the PCR ran. Assay used: immunoSEQ multiplex PCR; TCRdb lists only in-frame clones, some missing. The table lists approximately 160,000 clones, about 85% of them singletons. This clonotype originated in a woman between 45 and 60 years old in good health and CMV-seropositive. What was sequenced was PBMCs.

The CDR3 DNA sequence: TGCGCCAGCAGCACCGGACAGGGCATCTCCTACGAGCAGTACTTC. Translated, it gives CASSTGQGISYEQYF. The chain links TRBV5-1 to TRBJ2-7; 8 bases line up with TRBD1. From germline, CDR1 is SGHRS and CDR2 YFSETQ. This CDR3 is 15 amino acids long. V lost 4 bases, J lost 0 bases, and 6 bases stayed unmatched.